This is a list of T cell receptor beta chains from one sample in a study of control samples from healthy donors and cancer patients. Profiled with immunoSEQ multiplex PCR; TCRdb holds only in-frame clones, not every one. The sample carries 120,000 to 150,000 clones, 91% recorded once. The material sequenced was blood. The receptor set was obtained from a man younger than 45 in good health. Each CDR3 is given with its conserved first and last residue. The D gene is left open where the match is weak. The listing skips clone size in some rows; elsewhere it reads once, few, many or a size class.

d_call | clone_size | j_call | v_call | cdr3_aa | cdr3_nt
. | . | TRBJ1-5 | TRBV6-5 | CASSSRYRNQPQHF | TGTGCCAGCAGTTCCCGGTATCGCAATCAGCCCCAGCATTTT
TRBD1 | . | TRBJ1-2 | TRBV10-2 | CASSESNSGTGRYGYTF | TGCGCCAGCAGTGAGTCGAATTCCGGGACAGGGAGGTATGGCTACACCTTC
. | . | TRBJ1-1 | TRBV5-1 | CATVFRMGPGEAFF | TGCGCCACCGTGTTCCGAATGGGCCCGGGTGAAGCTTTCTTT
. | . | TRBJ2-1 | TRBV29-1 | CSVQGNEQFF | TGCAGCGTACAGGGCAATGAGCAGTTCTTC
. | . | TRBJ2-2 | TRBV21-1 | CASSNRGTSWFYGELFF | TGTGCCAGCAGCAATCGTGGGACTAGCTGGTTTTACGGGGAGCTGTTTTTT
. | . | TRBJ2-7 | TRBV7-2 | CASSLAVLERARYEQYF | TGTGCCAGCAGCTTAGCCGTTTTGGAGCGGGCCCGCTACGAGCAGTACTTC
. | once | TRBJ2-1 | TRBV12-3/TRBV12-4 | CASSLTTGNEQFF | TGTGCCAGCAGCCTAACAACAGGGAATGAGCAGTTCTTC
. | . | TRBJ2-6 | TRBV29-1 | CSVVLSGANVLTF | TGCAGCGTTGTCCTCTCTGGGGCCAACGTCCTGACTTTC
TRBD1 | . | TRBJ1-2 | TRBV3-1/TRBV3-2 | CASSSRDRDGYTF | TGTGCCAGCAGCTCCCGGGACAGGGACGGCTACACCTTC
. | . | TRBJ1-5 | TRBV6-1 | CASSENRGNQPQHF | TGTGCCAGCAGTGAAAATAGAGGCAATCAGCCCCAGCATTTT
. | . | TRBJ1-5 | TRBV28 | CASTRALNQPQHF | TGTGCCAGCACTCGGGCCCTTAATCAGCCCCAGCATTTT
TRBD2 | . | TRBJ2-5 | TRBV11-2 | CASSLRSGGRETQYF | TGTGCCAGCAGCTTACGTTCGGGCGGGAGGGAGACCCAGTACTTC
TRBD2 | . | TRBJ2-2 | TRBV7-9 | CASSSLLAGGPTGELFF | TGTGCCAGCAGCTCGTTACTAGCGGGGGGGCCCACCGGGGAGCTGTTTTTT
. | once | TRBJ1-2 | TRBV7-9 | CASSLVADVGYTF | TGTGCCAGCAGCTTAGTCGCAGACGTCGGCTACACCTTC
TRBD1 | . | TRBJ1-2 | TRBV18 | CASYGDRDYGYTF | TGTGCCAGCTACGGGGACAGGGACTATGGCTACACCTTC
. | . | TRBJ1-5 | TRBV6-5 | CASSYIRGSNQPQHF | TGTGCCAGCAGTTACATAAGGGGTAGCAATCAGCCCCAGCATTTT
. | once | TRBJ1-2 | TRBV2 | CASSEVVGNYGYTF | TGTGCCAGCAGTGAAGTAGTGGGTAACTATGGCTACACCTTC
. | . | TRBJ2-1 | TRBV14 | CASSQDGLSYNEQFF | TGTGCCAGCAGCCAAGATGGGCTCTCCTACAATGAGCAGTTCTTC
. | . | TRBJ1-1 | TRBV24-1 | CATSEGRAEAFF | TGTGCCACCAGTGAGGGAAGGGCTGAAGCTTTCTTT
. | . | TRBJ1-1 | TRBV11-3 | CASSLPGGGGEHTEAFF | TGTGCCAGCAGCTTACCCGGGGGGGGAGGGGAGCACACTGAAGCTTTCTTT
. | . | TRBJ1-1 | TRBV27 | CASRLHRFSNTEAFF | TGTGCCAGCAGGCTACACCGGTTTAGTAACACTGAAGCTTTCTTT
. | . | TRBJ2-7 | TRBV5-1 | CASSPEGGRSYEQYF | TGCGCCAGCAGCCCCGAAGGGGGAAGGTCCTACGAGCAGTACTTC
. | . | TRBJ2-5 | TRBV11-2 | CASSLADRRGETQYF | TGTGCCAGCAGCTTAGCGGACAGGAGGGGGGAGACCCAGTACTTC
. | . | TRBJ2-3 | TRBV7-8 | CASSLQGGFTDTQYF | TGTGCCAGCAGCCTCCAGGGGGGATTCACAGATACGCAGTATTTT
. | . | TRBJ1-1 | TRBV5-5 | CASSPLGGMNTEAFF | TGTGCCAGCAGCCCCTTGGGGGGAATGAACACTGAAGCTTTCTTT
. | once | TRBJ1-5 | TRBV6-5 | CASSYRAGPEAQPQHF | TGTGCCAGCAGTTACCGGGCAGGGCCTGAGGCTCAGCCCCAGCATTTT
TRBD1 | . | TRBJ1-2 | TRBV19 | CASSMKGAMGYTF | TGTGCCAGTAGTATGAAGGGGGCGATGGGCTACACCTTC
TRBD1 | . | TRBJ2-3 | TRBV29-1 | CSGIPGQGSRDTQYF | TGCAGTGGCATCCCGGGACAGGGGTCGAGAGATACGCAGTATTTT
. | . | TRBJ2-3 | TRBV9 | CASSSQGTDTQYF | TGTGCCAGCAGCTCCCAGGGAACAGATACGCAGTATTTT
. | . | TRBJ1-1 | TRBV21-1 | CASSNLSVPNTEAFF | TGTGCCAGCAGCAATCTCTCAGTTCCGAACACTGAAGCTTTCTTT
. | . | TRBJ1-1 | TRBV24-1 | CATSDYRDEAFF | TGTGCCACCAGTGATTACCGGGACGAAGCTTTCTTT
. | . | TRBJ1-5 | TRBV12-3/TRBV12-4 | CASSQGNQPQHF | TGTGCCAGCAGTCAGGGCAATCAGCCCCAGCATTTT
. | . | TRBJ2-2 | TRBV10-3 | CAISEFGGPGGTGELFF | TGTGCCATCAGTGAATTTGGAGGCCCAGGAGGGACCGGGGAGCTGTTTTTT
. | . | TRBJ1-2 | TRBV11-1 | CASSRDIGNYGYTF | TGTGCCAGCAGCCGCGACATTGGGAACTATGGCTACACCTTC
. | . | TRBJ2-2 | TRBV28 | CASSPHSYYTGELFF | TGTGCCAGCAGTCCGCACAGCTATTACACCGGGGAGCTGTTTTTT
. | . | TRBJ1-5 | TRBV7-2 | CASSTGDNQPQHF | TGTGCCAGCAGCACAGGCGACAATCAGCCCCAGCATTTT
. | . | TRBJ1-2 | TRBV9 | CASSVATGELDGYTF | TGTGCCAGCAGCGTAGCTACGGGGGAACTGGATGGCTACACCTTC
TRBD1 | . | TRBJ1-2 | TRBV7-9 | CASSLSTTGSAYGYTF | TGTGCCAGCAGCTTATCGACGACAGGGTCGGCTTATGGCTACACCTTC
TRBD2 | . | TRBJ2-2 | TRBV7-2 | CASSLVGGGNTGELFF | TGTGCCAGCAGCTTAGTTGGCGGGGGGAACACCGGGGAGCTGTTTTTT
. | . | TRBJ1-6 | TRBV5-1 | CASSLPGAPTSPLHF | TGCGCCAGCAGCCTCCCGGGGGCGCCTACTTCACCCCTCCACTTT